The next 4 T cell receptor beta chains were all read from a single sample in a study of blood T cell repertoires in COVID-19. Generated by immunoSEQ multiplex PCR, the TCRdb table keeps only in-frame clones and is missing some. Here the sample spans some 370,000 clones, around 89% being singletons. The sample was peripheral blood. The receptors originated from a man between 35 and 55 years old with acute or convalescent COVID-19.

DNA of the CDR3: TGTGCCAGCAGCTTGGACAGCGGAAATTATGGCTACACCTTC. As protein: CASSLDSGNYGYTF. The V gene is TRBV5-6, the J gene TRBJ1-2; D not certain. Trimming removed 0 bases at V and 5 bases at J, with 11 bases between. The CDR3 loop spans 14 amino acids. The germline gives CDR1 SGHDT, CDR2 YYEEEE.

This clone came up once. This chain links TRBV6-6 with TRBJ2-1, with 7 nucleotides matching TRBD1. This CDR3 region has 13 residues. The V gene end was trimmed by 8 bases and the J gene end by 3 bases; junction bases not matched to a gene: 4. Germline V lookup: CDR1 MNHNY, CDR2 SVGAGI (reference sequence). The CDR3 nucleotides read TGTGCCAGCCAAAGACAGGGCTACAATGAGCAGTTCTTC. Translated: CASQRQGYNEQFF.

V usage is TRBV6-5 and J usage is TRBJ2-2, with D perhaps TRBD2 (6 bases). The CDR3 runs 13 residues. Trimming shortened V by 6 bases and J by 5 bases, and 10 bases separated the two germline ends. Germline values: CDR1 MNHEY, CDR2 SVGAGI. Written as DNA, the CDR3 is TGTGCCAGCAGAAGGAGGGAAACCGGGGAGCTGTTTTTT. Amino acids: CASRRRETGELFF.

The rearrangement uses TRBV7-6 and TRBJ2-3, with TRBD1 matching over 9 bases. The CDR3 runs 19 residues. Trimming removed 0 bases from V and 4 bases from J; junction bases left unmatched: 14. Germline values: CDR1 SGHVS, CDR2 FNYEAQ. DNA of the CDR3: TGTGCCAGCAGCTTAGCTAACTTGGAGGGACAGGGTATTGCAGATACGCAGTATTTT. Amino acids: CASSLANLEGQGIADTQYF. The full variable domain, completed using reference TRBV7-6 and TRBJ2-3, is GAGVSQSPRYKVTKRGQDVALRCDPISGHVSLYWYRQALGQGPEFLTYFNYEAQQDKSGLPNDRFSAERPEGSISTLTIQRTEQRDSAMYRCASSLANLEGQGIADTQYFGPGTRLTVL.